Below are 25 T cell receptor beta chains sequenced from a single sample in a study of T cell changes during pregnancy in multiple sclerosis. This table comes from immunoSEQ multiplex PCR, and its TCRdb copy is limited to in-frame clones, with some not included. The sample consists of some 41,000 clones, roughly 91% of them appearing once. Source: CD8+ T cells from peripheral blood mononuclear cells, taken in the first trimester of pregnancy. These receptors all come from a female donor with multiple sclerosis, enrolled in a pregnancy study.

The rearrangement joins TRBV10-2 to TRBJ2-3; D remains ambiguous. CDR1 WSHSY and CDR2 SAAADI come from the germline V gene. The CDR3 has 14 amino acids. The germline V and J ends were trimmed by 8 bases and 0 bases, with 12 bases remaining between them. CDR3 nucleotide sequence: TGCGCCAGCGAAGTGGGCGTTAGCACAGATACGCAGTATTTT. It is translated as CASEVGVSTDTQYF.

The V call is TRBV7-6, the J call TRBJ2-1; 8 bases match TRBD2. This CDR3 is built from 17 residues. V gave up 2 bases and J gave up 4 bases; unmatched junction bases: 10. Germline assignment: CDR1 SGHVS and CDR2 FNYEAQ. This chain's CDR3 is CASSLPEAGDGYNEQFF. The CDR3 region has the DNA TGTGCCAGCAGCTTACCCGAAGCGGGAGACGGTTACAATGAGCAGTTCTTC.

The chain links TRBV10-2 to TRBJ1-2; D gene unclear. The germline CDR1 and CDR2 sequences are WSHSY and SAAADI. Trimming pared 1 base from V and 0 bases from J, leaving 9 bases between. The CDR3 loop spans 15 amino acids. The CDR3 DNA is TGCGCCAGCAGTGAGTACAGACTATCTAACTATGGCTACACCTTC. It translates to CASSEYRLSNYGYTF.

The chain joins TRBV20-1 to TRBJ1-1, with D maybe TRBD1 (5 bases). Per germline, CDR1 DFQATT and CDR2 SNEGSKA (reference sequence). The V and J ends lost 1 base and 6 bases respectively, with 6 bases between them. The CDR3 sequence is 11 residues long. This chain's CDR3 is CSARVRAEAFF. Written as DNA, the CDR3 is TGCAGTGCTAGAGTCAGGGCTGAAGCTTTCTTT.

This sequence joins TRBV30 and TRBJ2-2; 10 positions match TRBD1. This CDR3 is built from 15 residues. CDR1 GTSNPN and CDR2 SVGIG come from the germline V gene (reference sequence). Trimming cost V 2 bases and J 4 bases; bases outside gene matches: 4. CDR3 region: CAWSLDRGATGELFF. The CDR3 bases are TGTGCCTGGAGTTTGGACAGGGGGGCCACCGGGGAGCTGTTTTTT. Based on the CDR3 plus reference TRBV30 and TRBJ2-2, the full variable domain is SQTIHQWPATLVQPVGSPLSLECTVEGTSNPNLYWYRQAAGRGLQLLFYSVGIGQISSEVPQNLSASRPQDRQFILSSKKLLLSDSGFYLCAWSLDRGATGELFFGEGSRLTVL.

V gene TRBV6-5 combines with J gene TRBJ1-1; possible D gene TRBD1, 5 bases. There are 14 residues in the CDR3. The ends were cut back, 7 bases at V and 7 bases at J, with 19 bases in the middle. From germline, CDR1 is MNHEY and CDR2 SVGAGI. The DNA of the CDR3 is TGTGCCAGCACCTCAAGGGGTATGCAGATTGAAGCTTTCTTT. This gives the protein CASTSRGMQIEAFF.

The chain recombines TRBV14 with TRBJ1-3; a possible D gene is TRBD1 (5 bases). Trimming pared 0 bases from V and 7 bases from J, leaving 13 bases between. The CDR3 consists of 15 residues. Germline V gene sequence: CDR1 SGHDN, CDR2 FVKESK. In DNA form, the CDR3 reads TGTGCCAGCAGCCAAGAAGACAGCGATCGGAACACCATATATTTT. Translated: CASSQEDSDRNTIYF.

DNA for the CDR3: TGCGCCAGCAGCTTGGAACCACGGGGAATACAAGAGACCCAGTACTTC. Its translation is CASSLEPRGIQETQYF. V and J are TRBV5-1 and TRBJ2-5; TRBD2 might be the D (5 bases). Germline V CDR1 and CDR2: SGHRS, YFSETQ. The CDR3 loop spans 16 amino acids. V lost 0 bases and J lost 2, with 14 bases in between.

The V gene is TRBV7-9, the J gene TRBJ1-5; D uncertain. The CDR3 is 14 residues long. The ends were cut back, 3 bases at V and 1 base at J, with 7 bases in the middle. Germline values: CDR1 SEHNR, CDR2 FQNEAQ (reference sequence). The CDR3 DNA is TGTGCCAGCAGCTTTCAGGAAAGCAATCAGCCCCAGCATTTT. Translating it yields CASSFQESNQPQHF. The full variable domain, with the rest looked up from reference TRBV7-9 and TRBJ1-5, is DTGVSQNPRHKITKRGQNVTFRCDPISEHNRLYWYRQTLGQGPEFLTYFQNEAQLEKSRLLSDRFSAERPKGSFSTLEIQRTEQGDSAMYLCASSFQESNQPQHFGDGTRLSIL.

The genes are TRBV27 and TRBJ1-1; D may be TRBD1 (6 bases). Germline V lookup: CDR1 MNHEY, CDR2 SMNVEV (reference sequence). The V end was cut by 6 bases, the J end by 0 bases, with 8 bases between. The CDR3 is 13 residues long. DNA of the CDR3: TGTGCCAGCAGGAGGACAGTGAACACTGAAGCTTTCTTT. This encodes CASRRTVNTEAFF.

The CDR3 DNA sequence: TGTGCCAGCAGTAGCAAGGGAGGCTATGGCTACACCTTC. Amino acids: CASSSKGGYGYTF. The chain combines TRBV7-2 with TRBJ1-2; D not resolved. Germline values: CDR1 SGHTA, CDR2 FQGNSA. This CDR3 has 13 residues. V was clipped by 6 bases and J by 4 bases, with 12 bases between them.

The chain links TRBV4-1 to TRBJ1-1; no firm D call. This CDR3 has 15 residues. Trimming removed 0 bases at V and 1 base at J, with 9 bases between. Germline assignment: CDR1 MGHRA and CDR2 YSYEKL. CDR3 amino acids: CASSQELEGNTEAFF. The CDR3, as DNA: TGCGCCAGCAGCCAAGAGCTTGAGGGGAACACTGAAGCTTTCTTT.

Written as DNA, the CDR3 is TGTGCCAGCAGTCCGGACAGGGGGATCCCTGAAGCTTTCTTT. Its translation is CASSPDRGIPEAFF. This sequence joins TRBV2 and TRBJ1-1; 10 nucleotides match TRBD1. The CDR3 has 14 amino acids. The germline V gene has CDR1 SNHLY and CDR2 FYNNEI. Trimming cost V 5 bases and J 6 bases; bases outside gene matches: 6.

The chain links TRBV6-5 to TRBJ1-2; D gene ambiguous. The CDR3 totals 10 residues. The V gene lost 6 bases and the J gene lost 4 bases, with 3 bases spanning the gap. The germline V gene has CDR1 MNHEY and CDR2 SVGAGI. CDR3: CASSSYGYTF. In DNA, the CDR3 is TGTGCCAGCAGCTCCTATGGCTACACCTTC.

The DNA for the CDR3 is TGCGCCAGCAGCTTGGAAGCAGGGGGCGACTATGGCTACACCTTC. Protein sequence: CASSLEAGGDYGYTF. J is TRBJ1-2 and V is TRBV5-1; TRBD1 matches at 8 bases. CDR1 and CDR2 from the germline V gene are SGHRS and YFSETQ. J gave up 3 bases and V 0 bases, and 4 bases lay outside the gene matches. This CDR3 is 15 amino acids long.

The chain has TRBV6-1 and TRBJ1-2, with D unresolved. Germline V CDR1 and CDR2: MNHNS, SASEGT. The CDR3 consists of 16 residues. Trimming left V 3 bases short and J 4 bases short, with 18 bases between. The CDR3 bases are TGTGCCAGCAGTGAGCTCCCTTTATCGGAGCGCTATGGCTACACCTTC. Its translation: CASSELPLSERYGYTF.

The rearrangement links TRBV7-9 to TRBJ2-7; perhaps TRBD1 as D (5 bases). Trimming took off 5 bases at V and 2 bases at J, with 16 bases between the two ends. Germline V gives CDR1 SEHNR, CDR2 FQNEAQ (reference sequence). This CDR3 comprises 15 residues. CDR3 in amino acids: CASSREVGAPYEQYF. The CDR3 coding sequence is TGTGCCAGCAGCAGAGAAGTAGGGGCTCCCTACGAGCAGTACTTC. Drawing the rest from reference TRBV7-9 and TRBJ2-7, the complete variable domain is DTGVSQNPRHKITKRGQNVTFRCDPISEHNRLYWYRQTLGQGPEFLTYFQNEAQLEKSRLLSDRFSAERPKGSFSTLEIQRTEQGDSAMYLCASSREVGAPYEQYFGPGTRLTVT.

J is TRBJ2-7 and V is TRBV7-2; no clear D gene. Germline lookup yields CDR1 SGHTA and CDR2 FQGNSA. The V gene lost 5 bases and the J gene lost 2 bases, with 7 bases spanning the gap. The CDR3 is 12 residues long. CDR3 amino acids: CASSRVTYEQYF. In DNA form, the CDR3 reads TGTGCCAGCAGCCGAGTCACCTACGAGCAGTACTTC.

V and J are TRBV15 and TRBJ2-1; 10 bases map to TRBD2. J was trimmed by 6 bases and V by 8 bases; bases with no gene match: 16. Looked up from germline, CDR1 is LNHNV and CDR2 is YYDKDF (reference sequence). The CDR3 has 17 residues. CDR3 nucleotide sequence: TGTGCCACCGGTGACCTAGCGGGGGCCACCACGGGCAATGAGCAGTTCTTC. This encodes CATGDLAGATTGNEQFF.

This clone came up a few times. V is TRBV19 and J is TRBJ1-3; possibly TRBD1 for D (5 bases). V was shortened by 10 bases and J by 0 bases, with 13 bases between the two germline ends. The CDR3 loop spans 14 amino acids. CDR1 is LNHDA, CDR2 SQIVND, per germline (reference sequence). CDR3 amino acids: CATEDTYSGNTIYF. DNA of the CDR3: TGTGCCACCGAGGACACTTACTCTGGAAACACCATATATTTT. Full variable domain (missing parts from reference TRBV19 and TRBJ1-3): DGGITQSPKYLFRKEGQNVTLSCEQNLNHDAMYWYRQDPGQGLRLIYYSQIVNDFQKGDIAEGYSVSREKKESFPLTVTSAQKNPTAFYLCATEDTYSGNTIYFGEGSWLTVV.

The chain carries TRBV7-6 and TRBJ2-5, with a weak D call TRBD1 (5 bases). The V gene lost 7 bases and the J gene lost 5 bases, with 14 bases spanning the gap. This CDR3 is built from 13 residues. The germline V gene has CDR1 SGHVS and CDR2 FNYEAQ. In nucleotides, the CDR3 is TGTGCCAGCACGACCCAGGGTTGGGAGACCCAGTACTTC. It specifies CASTTQGWETQYF.

This clone has a handful of counts. The chain employs TRBV5-4 and TRBJ1-2; the match to TRBD1 covers 9 bases. Germline-derived CDR1 and CDR2 are SGHNT and YYREEE (reference sequence). The trim removed 0 bases at V and 4 bases at J, leaving 7 bases unmatched. The CDR3 runs to 16 residues. CDR3 DNA sequence: TGTGCCAGCAGCTTGGGGTGGAGGACAGGGGCCTATGGCTACACCTTC. It encodes CASSLGWRTGAYGYTF.

The chain combines TRBV4-2 with TRBJ1-1; unclear D gene. This CDR3 has 15 residues. V lost 2 bases and J lost 0, with 10 bases in between. Germline V gene sequence: CDR1 LGHNA, CDR2 YNFKEQ. In DNA, the CDR3 is TGTGCCAGCAGCCAACCGTCACAGATGAACACTGAAGCTTTCTTT. Translated: CASSQPSQMNTEAFF.

The chain joins TRBV7-8 to TRBJ2-2; 16 bases fit TRBD2. CDR3 size: 19 residues. V shed 1 base, J shed 3 bases, and the junction held 5 bases outside the gene matches. CDR1 and CDR2 (germline): SGHVS, FQNEAQ. The CDR3 sequence: CASSLEWGLAGGDTGELFF. In DNA form, the CDR3 reads TGTGCCAGCAGCTTAGAATGGGGACTAGCGGGAGGGGACACCGGGGAGCTGTTTTTT.

The CDR3 DNA follows: TGTGCCAGCAGCGCCGGGGGGGGCCAAGAGACCCAGTACTTC. Translating gives CASSAGGGQETQYF. V is TRBV9 and J is TRBJ2-5; 8 nucleotides line up with TRBD2. In germline, CDR1 is SGDLS, CDR2 YYNGEE. Unmatched junction bases numbered 2, after V lost 3 bases and J lost 1 base. This CDR3 has 14 residues.